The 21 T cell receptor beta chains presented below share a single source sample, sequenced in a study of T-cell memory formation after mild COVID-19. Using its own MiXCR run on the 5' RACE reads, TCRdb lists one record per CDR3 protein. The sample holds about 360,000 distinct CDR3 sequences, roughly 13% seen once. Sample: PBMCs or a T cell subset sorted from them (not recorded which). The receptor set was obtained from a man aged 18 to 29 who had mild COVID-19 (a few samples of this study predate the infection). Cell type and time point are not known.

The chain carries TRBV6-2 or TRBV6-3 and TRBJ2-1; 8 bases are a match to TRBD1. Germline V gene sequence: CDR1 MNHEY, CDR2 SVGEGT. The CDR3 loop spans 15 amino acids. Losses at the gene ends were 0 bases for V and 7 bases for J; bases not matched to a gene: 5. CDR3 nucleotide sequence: TGTGCCAGCAGTTACTCGGGGACAGGTTGGAATGAGCAGTTCTTC. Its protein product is CASSYSGTGWNEQFF.

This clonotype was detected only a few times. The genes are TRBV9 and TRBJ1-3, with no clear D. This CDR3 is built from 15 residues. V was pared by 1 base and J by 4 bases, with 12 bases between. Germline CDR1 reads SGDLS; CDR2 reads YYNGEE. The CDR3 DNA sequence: TGTGCCAGCAGCGTACTTTCGGGGAGGGGAAACACCATATATTTT. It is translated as CASSVLSGRGNTIYF.

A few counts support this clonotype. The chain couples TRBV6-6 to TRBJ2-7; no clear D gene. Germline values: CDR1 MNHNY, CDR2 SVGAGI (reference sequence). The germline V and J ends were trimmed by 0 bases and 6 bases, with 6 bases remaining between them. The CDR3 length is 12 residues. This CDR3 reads CASSYSGSEQYV. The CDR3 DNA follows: TGTGCCAGCAGTTACTCGGGAAGCGAGCAGTACGTC.

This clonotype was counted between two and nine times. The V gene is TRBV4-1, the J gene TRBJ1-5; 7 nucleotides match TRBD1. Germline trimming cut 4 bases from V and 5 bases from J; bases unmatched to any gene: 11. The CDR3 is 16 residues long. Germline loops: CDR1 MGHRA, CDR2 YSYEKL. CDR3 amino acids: CASSPSLDRWDQPQHF. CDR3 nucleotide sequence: TGCGCCAGCAGCCCTTCACTGGACAGGTGGGATCAGCCCCAGCATTTT.

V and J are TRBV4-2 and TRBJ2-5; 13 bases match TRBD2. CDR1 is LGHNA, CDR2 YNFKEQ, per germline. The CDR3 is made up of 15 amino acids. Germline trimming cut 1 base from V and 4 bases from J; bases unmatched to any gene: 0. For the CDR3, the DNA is TGTGCCAGCAGCCAAGGACTAGCGGGGGGAGAGACCCAGTACTTC. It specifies CASSQGLAGGETQYF.

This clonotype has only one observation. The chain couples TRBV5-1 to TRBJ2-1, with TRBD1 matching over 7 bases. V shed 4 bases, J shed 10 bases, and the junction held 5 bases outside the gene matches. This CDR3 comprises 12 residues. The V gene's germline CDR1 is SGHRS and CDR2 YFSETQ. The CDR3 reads CASSTEDREQFF. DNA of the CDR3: TGCGCCAGCAGCACCGAGGACAGGGAGCAGTTCTTC.

The DNA of the CDR3 is TGCAGCGGCACGGTGCTGGGGTTTGTCGGTGAGCAGTTCTTC. This translates into CSGTVLGFVGEQFF. This rearrangement joins TRBV29-1 to TRBJ2-1; no clear D. This CDR3 has 14 residues. The germline V gene has CDR1 SQVTM and CDR2 ANQGSEA. V was clipped by 7 bases and J by 9 bases, with 22 bases between them.

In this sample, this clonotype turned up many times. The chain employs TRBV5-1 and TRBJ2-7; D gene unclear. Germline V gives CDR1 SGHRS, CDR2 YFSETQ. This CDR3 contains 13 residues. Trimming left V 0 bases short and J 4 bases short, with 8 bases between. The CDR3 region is CASSLDNKYEQYF. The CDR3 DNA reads TGCGCCAGCAGCTTGGATAACAAATACGAGCAGTACTTC.

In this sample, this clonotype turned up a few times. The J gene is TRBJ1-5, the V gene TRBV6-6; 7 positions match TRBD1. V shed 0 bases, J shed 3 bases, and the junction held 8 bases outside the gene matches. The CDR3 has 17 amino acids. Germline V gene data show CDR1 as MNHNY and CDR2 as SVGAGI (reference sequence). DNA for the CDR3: TGTGCCAGCAGTTACTCCATCCGGCAGGGGGTCAATCAGCCCCAGCATTTT. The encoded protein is CASSYSIRQGVNQPQHF.

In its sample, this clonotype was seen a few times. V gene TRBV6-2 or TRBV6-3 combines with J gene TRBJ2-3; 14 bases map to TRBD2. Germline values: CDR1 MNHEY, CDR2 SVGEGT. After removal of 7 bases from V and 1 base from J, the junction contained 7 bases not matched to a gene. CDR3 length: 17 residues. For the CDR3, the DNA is TGTGCCAGCATGGGACTAGCGGGGGCCTTAGGCACAGATACGCAGTATTTT. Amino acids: CASMGLAGALGTDTQYF.

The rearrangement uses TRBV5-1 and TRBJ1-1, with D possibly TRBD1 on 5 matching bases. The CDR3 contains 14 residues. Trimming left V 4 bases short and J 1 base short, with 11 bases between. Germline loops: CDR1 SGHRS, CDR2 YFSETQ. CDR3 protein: CASSGGLQNTEAFF. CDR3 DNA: TGCGCCAGCAGCGGGGGACTCCAGAACACTGAAGCTTTCTTT.

CDR3 coding DNA: TGTGCCAGCAGTAACGGTATAGAGGAAAAACTGTTTTTT. Protein product: CASSNGIEEKLFF. The V gene is TRBV2, the J gene TRBJ1-4; D gene uncertain. The CDR3 extends over 13 amino acids. Trimming pared 5 bases from V and 8 bases from J, leaving 12 bases between. CDR1 is SNHLY and CDR2 is FYNNEI in the germline V gene.

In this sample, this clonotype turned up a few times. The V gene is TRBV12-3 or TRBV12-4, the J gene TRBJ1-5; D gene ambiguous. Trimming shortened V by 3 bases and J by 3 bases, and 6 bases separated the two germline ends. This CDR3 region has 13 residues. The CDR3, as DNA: TGTGCCAGCAGTTTTCGACCCAATCAGCCCCAGCATTTT. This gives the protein CASSFRPNQPQHF.

CDR3 nucleotides: TGCAGTGCTAGGGGTCTTCGGGGCTCCTACGAGCAGTACTTC. Protein product: CSARGLRGSYEQYF. The chain carries TRBV20-1 and TRBJ2-7; tentatively, D is TRBD2 (5 bases). There are 14 residues in the CDR3. Trimming took off 3 bases at V and 0 bases at J, with 12 bases between the two ends. In germline, CDR1 is DFQATT, CDR2 SNEGSKA (reference sequence).

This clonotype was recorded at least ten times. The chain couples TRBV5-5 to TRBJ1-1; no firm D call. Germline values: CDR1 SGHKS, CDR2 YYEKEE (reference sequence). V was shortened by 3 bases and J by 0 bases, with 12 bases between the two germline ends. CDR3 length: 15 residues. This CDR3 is CASSSLQIMNTEAFF. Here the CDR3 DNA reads TGTGCCAGCAGCTCGTTACAGATTATGAACACTGAAGCTTTCTTT.

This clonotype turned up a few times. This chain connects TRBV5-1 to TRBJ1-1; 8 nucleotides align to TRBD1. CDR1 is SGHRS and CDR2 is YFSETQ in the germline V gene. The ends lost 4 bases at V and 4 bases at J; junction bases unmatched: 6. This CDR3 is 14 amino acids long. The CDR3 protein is CASSEQGGSTEAFF. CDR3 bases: TGCGCCAGCAGCGAACAGGGGGGCTCCACTGAAGCTTTCTTT.

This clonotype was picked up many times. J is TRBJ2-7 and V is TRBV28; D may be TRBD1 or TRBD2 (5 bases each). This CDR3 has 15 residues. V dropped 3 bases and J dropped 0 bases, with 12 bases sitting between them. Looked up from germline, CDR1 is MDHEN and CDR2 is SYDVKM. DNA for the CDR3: TGTGCCAGCAGTTTTGCGCCGGGACCCTCCTACGAGCAGTACGTC. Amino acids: CASSFAPGPSYEQYV.

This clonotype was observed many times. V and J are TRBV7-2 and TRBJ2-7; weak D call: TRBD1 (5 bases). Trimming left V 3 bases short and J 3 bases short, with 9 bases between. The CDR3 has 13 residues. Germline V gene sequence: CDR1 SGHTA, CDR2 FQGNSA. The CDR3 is CASSFRRGYEQYF. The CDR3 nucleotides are TGTGCCAGCAGCTTTCGTAGGGGCTACGAGCAGTACTTC.

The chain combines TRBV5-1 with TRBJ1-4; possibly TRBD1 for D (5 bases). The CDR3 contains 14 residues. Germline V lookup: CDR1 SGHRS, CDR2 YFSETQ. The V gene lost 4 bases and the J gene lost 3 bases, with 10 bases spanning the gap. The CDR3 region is CASSTRDPNEKLFF. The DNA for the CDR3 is TGCGCCAGCAGCACCCGGGACCCTAATGAAAAACTGTTTTTT.

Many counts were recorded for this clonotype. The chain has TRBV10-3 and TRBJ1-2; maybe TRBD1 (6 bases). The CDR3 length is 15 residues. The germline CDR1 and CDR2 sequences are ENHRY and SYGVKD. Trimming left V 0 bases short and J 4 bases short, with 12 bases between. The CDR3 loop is CAISESGGGIYGYTF. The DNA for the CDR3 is TGTGCCATCAGTGAGTCTGGGGGCGGAATCTATGGCTACACCTTC.

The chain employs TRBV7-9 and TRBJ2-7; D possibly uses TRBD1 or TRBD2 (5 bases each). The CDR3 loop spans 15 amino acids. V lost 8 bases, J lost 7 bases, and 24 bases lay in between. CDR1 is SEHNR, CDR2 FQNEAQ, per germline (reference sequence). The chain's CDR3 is CASGYALGRSGEQYF. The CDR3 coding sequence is TGTGCCAGCGGCTACGCTTTGGGGCGATCGGGGGAGCAGTACTTC.